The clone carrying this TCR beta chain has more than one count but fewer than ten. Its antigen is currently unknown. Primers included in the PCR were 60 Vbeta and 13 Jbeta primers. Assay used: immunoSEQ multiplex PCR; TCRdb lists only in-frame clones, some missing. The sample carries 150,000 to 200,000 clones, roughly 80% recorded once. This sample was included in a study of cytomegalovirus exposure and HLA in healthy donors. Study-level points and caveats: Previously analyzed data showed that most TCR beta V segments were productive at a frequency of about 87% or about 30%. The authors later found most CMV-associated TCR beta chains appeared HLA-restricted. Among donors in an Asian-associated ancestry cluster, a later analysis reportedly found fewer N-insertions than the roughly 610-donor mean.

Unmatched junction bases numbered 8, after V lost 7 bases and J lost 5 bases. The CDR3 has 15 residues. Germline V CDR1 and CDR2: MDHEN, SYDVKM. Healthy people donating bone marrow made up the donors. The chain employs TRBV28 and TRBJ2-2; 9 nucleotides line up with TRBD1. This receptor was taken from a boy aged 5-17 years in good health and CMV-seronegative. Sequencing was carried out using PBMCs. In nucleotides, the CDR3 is TGTGCCAGCAAACGAACCGGGACAGGGACCGGGGAGCTGTTTTTT. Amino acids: CASKRTGTGTGELFF. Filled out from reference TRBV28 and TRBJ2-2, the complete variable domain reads DVKVTQSSRYLVKRTGEKVFLECVQDMDHENMFWYRQDPGLGLRLIYFSYDVKMKEKGDIPEGYSVSREKKERFSLILESASTNQTSMYLCASKRTGTGTGELFFGEGSRLTVL.